These 15 T cell receptor beta chains were all obtained from the same sample, sequenced in a study of T cells after posttransplantation cyclophosphamide. This table comes from immunoSEQ multiplex PCR, and its TCRdb copy is limited to in-frame clones, with some not included. Among more than 2,500 clones listed, around 62% were seen once. Treatment was busulfan-fludarabine conditioning, a marrow graft, and cyclophosphamide on days +3 and +4. The sequencing here drew on PBMCs, taken 30 days after allogeneic stem cell transplant with posttransplant cyclophosphamide. The origin of the receptors is a male patient aged 55 to 70 who received an allogeneic stem cell transplant from a related donor and was CMV-positive. These T cells may partly come from the graft donor.

In this sample, this clone is large. The chain has TRBV19 and TRBJ2-2; D is unresolved. This CDR3 has 16 amino acids. Per germline, CDR1 LNHDA and CDR2 SQIVND (reference sequence). Trimming left V 5 bases short and J 0 bases short, with 13 bases between. The CDR3 protein is CASSDLPPPNTGELFF. CDR3 nucleotides: TGTGCCAGTAGTGATCTACCCCCACCGAACACCGGGGAGCTGTTTTTT.

The J gene is TRBJ2-5, the V gene TRBV29-1, with D maybe TRBD2 (6 bases). Germline lookup yields CDR1 SQVTM and CDR2 ANQGSEA. V lost 2 bases and J lost 4, with 11 bases in between. This CDR3 region has 13 residues. CDR3 sequence (DNA): TGCAGCGTTGAAAGGCAGGGAGGAGAGACCCAGTACTTC. Protein product: CSVERQGGETQYF.

The chain uses TRBV30 and TRBJ1-2; D call uncertain. The germline CDR1 and CDR2 sequences are GTSNPN and SVGIG (reference sequence). The length of the CDR3 is 12 residues. Trimming pared 3 bases from V and 5 bases from J, leaving 10 bases between. CDR3 DNA sequence: TGTGCCTGGAGCCCTCTCCGTTATGGCTACACCTTC. Protein sequence: CAWSPLRYGYTF.

V gene TRBV7-3 combines with J gene TRBJ2-1; no definite D call. The CDR3 loop spans 11 amino acids. CDR1 and CDR2 (germline): SGHTA, FQGTGA. Trimming left V 6 bases short and J 3 bases short, with 3 bases between. This CDR3 reads CASRRYNEQFF. DNA of the CDR3: TGTGCCAGCAGGCGCTACAATGAGCAGTTCTTC.

In DNA, the CDR3 is TGTGCCAGCAGCACCAGCGGGGGTGGCAATGAGCAGTTCTTC. Its protein product is CASSTSGGGNEQFF. The rearrangement joins TRBV7-3 to TRBJ2-1, with 8 bases fitting TRBD2. Trimming removed 5 bases from V and 6 bases from J; junction bases left unmatched: 6. Germline CDR1 reads SGHTA; CDR2 reads FQGTGA. The CDR3 has 14 residues.

By share, this clone counts as large. V and J are TRBV9 and TRBJ1-2; D is ambiguous. The V end lost 0 bases, the J end lost 3 bases, and 6 bases lay between the germline ends. The CDR3 loop spans 13 amino acids. The germline CDR1 and CDR2 sequences are SGDLS and YYNGEE. The CDR3, as DNA: TGTGCCAGCAGCGTAGGCGGGGACTATGGCTACACCTTC. Translation gives CASSVGGDYGYTF.

V is TRBV7-8 and J is TRBJ2-1, with a possible D match to TRBD2 (5 bases). Germline values: CDR1 SGHVS, CDR2 FQNEAQ. Trimming stripped 5 bases from V and 0 bases from J, with 14 bases between. The CDR3 runs 16 residues. The CDR3 sequence is CASSVWRPSSYNEQFF. CDR3 DNA sequence: TGTGCCAGCAGCGTATGGAGGCCCAGCTCCTACAATGAGCAGTTCTTC.

This chain uses TRBV4-1 with TRBJ2-1, with 7 positions matching TRBD2. Germline V gives CDR1 MGHRA, CDR2 YSYEKL. The junction had 23 bases not matched to a gene; V was cut back by 5 bases and J by 4 bases. The CDR3 is made up of 20 amino acids. The CDR3 nucleotides read TGCGCCAGCAGCACCCCGCCGGCGGGACTAACCGGAGTGAGGTACAATGAGCAGTTCTTC. Translation gives CASSTPPAGLTGVRYNEQFF.

This clone was seen a single time. The chain has TRBV11-2 and TRBJ1-1; no definite D call. CDR1 is SGHAT and CDR2 is FQNNGV in the germline V gene. This CDR3 spans 14 amino acids. The V gene lost 10 bases and the J gene lost 3 bases, with 18 bases spanning the gap. CDR3 sequence reads: CANRGGRWDTEAFF. The CDR3 region has the DNA TGTGCCAACCGTGGCGGGAGGTGGGACACTGAAGCTTTCTTT.

The chain uses TRBV29-1 and TRBJ2-7; TRBD1 is a possible D gene (6 bases). This CDR3 is built from 14 residues. The germline V gene has CDR1 SQVTM and CDR2 ANQGSEA. V was trimmed by 4 bases and J by 1 base, leaving 14 bases between them. This chain's CDR3 is CSVVGTQTSYEQYF. The CDR3 bases are TGCAGCGTTGTTGGGACACAAACTTCCTACGAGCAGTACTTC.

The J gene is TRBJ1-6, the V gene TRBV6-4; the D gene is possibly TRBD1 (5 bases). Trimming cost V 6 bases and J 11 bases, with 14 bases left between them. Germline CDR1 reads MRHNA; CDR2 reads SNTAGT. The CDR3 consists of 13 residues. The CDR3 spells CASSSGLSPPLHF. In nucleotides, the CDR3 is TGTGCCAGCAGCTCAGGGCTTAGTCCACCCCTCCACTTT.

V and J are TRBV4-1 and TRBJ1-1, with D maybe TRBD1 (5 bases). The germline CDR1 and CDR2 sequences are MGHRA and YSYEKL. The CDR3 is made up of 12 amino acids. V gave up 3 bases and J gave up 10 bases, with 12 bases separating them. The CDR3 region is CASSQTRGVAFF. The CDR3 DNA reads TGCGCCAGCAGCCAGACCCGGGGGGTAGCTTTCTTT.

The chain couples TRBV5-1 to TRBJ2-2; 11 bases line up with TRBD2. The ends lost 4 bases at V and 5 bases at J; junction bases unmatched: 4. This CDR3 has 15 amino acids. Germline loops: CDR1 SGHRS, CDR2 YFSETQ. The DNA of the CDR3 is TGCGCCAGCAGCCTAGCGGGAGGACGGACCGGGGAGCTGTTTTTT. This translates into CASSLAGGRTGELFF.

The J gene is TRBJ2-7, the V gene TRBV29-1; 10 bases agree with TRBD2. The CDR3 loop spans 13 amino acids. Germline trimming cut 4 bases from V and 5 bases from J; bases unmatched to any gene: 5. The germline V gene has CDR1 SQVTM and CDR2 ANQGSEA. CDR3: CSVALGLANEQYF. DNA for the CDR3: TGCAGCGTTGCATTGGGACTAGCGAACGAGCAGTACTTC.

The chain links TRBV7-9 to TRBJ2-2, with a weak D call TRBD1 (5 bases). Germline V lookup: CDR1 SEHNR, CDR2 FQNEAQ (reference sequence). The V and J ends lost 3 bases and 8 bases respectively, with 7 bases between them. This CDR3 has 12 amino acids. CDR3 nucleotide sequence: TGTGCCAGCAGCTTCCGGACAGGGGAGCTGTTTTTT. This gives the protein CASSFRTGELFF.